The T cell receptor (beta chain) described here comes from a study of CD4+ T cells in melanoma. Here immunoSEQ multiplex PCR was the method, and the copy in TCRdb shows in-frame clones only, minus some. The sample shows roughly 140,000 clones, over 90% of them seen only once. This receptor was identified in a human donor with melanoma.

This chain's CDR3 is CASSFGTGGTGELFF. Here the CDR3 DNA reads TGCGCCAGCAGCTTTGGGACAGGGGGCACCGGGGAGCTGTTTTTT. V usage is TRBV5-1 and J usage is TRBJ2-2, with 11 bases identical to TRBD1. With V trimmed by 2 bases and J by 4 bases, 1 base remained unmatched. The CDR3 is 15 residues long. Per the germline V gene, CDR1 is SGHRS and CDR2 is YFSETQ.